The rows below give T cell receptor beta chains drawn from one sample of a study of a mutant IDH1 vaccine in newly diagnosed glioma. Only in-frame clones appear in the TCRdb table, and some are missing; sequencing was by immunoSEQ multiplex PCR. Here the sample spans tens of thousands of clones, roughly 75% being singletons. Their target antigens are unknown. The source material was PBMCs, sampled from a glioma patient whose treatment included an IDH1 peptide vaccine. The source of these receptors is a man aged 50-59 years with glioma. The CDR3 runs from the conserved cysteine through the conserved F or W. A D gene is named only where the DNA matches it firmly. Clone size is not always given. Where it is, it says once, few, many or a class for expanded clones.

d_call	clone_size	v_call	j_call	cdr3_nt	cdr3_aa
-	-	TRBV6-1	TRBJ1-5	TGTGCCAGCAGATACAGGGCTGAGCAGCCCCAGCATTTT	CASRYRAEQPQHF
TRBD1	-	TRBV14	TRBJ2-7	TGTGCCAGCAGCTTCGACAGGGGCTACGAGCAGTACTTC	CASSFDRGYEQYF
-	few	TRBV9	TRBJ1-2	TGTGCCAGCAGCCCAGCAAGCCGATCGGACTATGGCTACACCTTC	CASSPASRSDYGYTF
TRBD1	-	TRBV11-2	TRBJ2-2	TGTGCCAGCAGCTTAGAACAGGGGGCCGGGGAGCTGTTTTTT	CASSLEQGAGELFF
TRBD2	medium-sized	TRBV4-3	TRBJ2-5	TGCGCCAGCAGCCAGGGGGAGGGAGAGACCCAGTACTTC	CASSQGEGETQYF
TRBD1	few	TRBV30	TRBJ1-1	TGTGCCTGGTGGACAGGGGGCATCACTGAAGCTTTCTTT	CAWWTGGITEAFF
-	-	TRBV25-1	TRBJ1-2	TGTGCCAGCAGTGAACTCAACAGGGTGGGTGGCTACACCTTC	CASSELNRVGGYTF
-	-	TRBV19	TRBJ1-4	TGTGCCAGTAGTATGGGAGTTTTGGAACTGTTTTTT	CASSMGVLELFF
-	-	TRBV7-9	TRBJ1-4	TGTGCCAGCAGCATCATACAGGGAGGGGTGACTAATGAAAAACTGTTTTTT	CASSIIQGGVTNEKLFF
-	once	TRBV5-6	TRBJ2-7	TGTGCCAGCAGCTTGGGCCAGCTCTACGAGCAGTACTTC	CASSLGQLYEQYF
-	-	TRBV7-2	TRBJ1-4	TGTGCCAGCATTGGCCCTGGGGGGGGAAAACTGTTTTTT	CASIGPGGGKLFF
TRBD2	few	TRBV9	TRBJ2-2	TGTGCCAGCAGCCAGAGCGGGACTAGCGGGAGGGGCGGGGAGCTGTTTTTT	CASSQSGTSGRGGELFF
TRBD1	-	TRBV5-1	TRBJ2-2	TGCGCCAGCAGCATCCGACAGGGTCGGACCGGGGAGCTGTTTTTT	CASSIRQGRTGELFF
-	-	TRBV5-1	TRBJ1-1	TGCGCCAGCAGGCCGGGACGGACGAACACTGAAGCTTTCTTT	CASRPGRTNTEAFF
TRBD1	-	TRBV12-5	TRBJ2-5	TGTGCTAGTGCCCTCGGGACAGCCGCCCCACAAGAGACCCAGTACTTC	CASALGTAAPQETQYF
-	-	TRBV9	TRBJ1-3	TGTGCCAGCAGCGTAGGAGGAAAGATCCCTGGAAACACCATATATTTT	CASSVGGKIPGNTIYF
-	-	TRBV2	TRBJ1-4	TGTGCCAGCAGTGCGTCCGGGTCCTGGGGTGAAAAACTGTTTTTT	CASSASGSWGEKLFF
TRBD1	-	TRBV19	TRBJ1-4	TGTGCCAGTAACAGGGGTCTTGGTGAAAAACTGTTTTTT	CASNRGLGEKLFF
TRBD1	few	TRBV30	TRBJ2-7	TGTGCCTGGAGAGGACAGGGGGCCTACGAGCAGTACTTC	CAWRGQGAYEQYF
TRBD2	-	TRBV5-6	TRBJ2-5	TGTGCTAGCAGCGGACCGAGCGGGGGGGCCTCGCAAGAGACCCAGTACTTC	CASSGPSGGASQETQYF
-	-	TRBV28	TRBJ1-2	TGTGCCAGCAGTTTAGGAGCCGCTACGGGCTACACCTTC	CASSLGAATGYTF
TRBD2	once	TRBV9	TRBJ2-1	TGTGCCAGCAGCGTAGGAGCGGGGGGCTACAATGAGCAGTTCTTC	CASSVGAGGYNEQFF
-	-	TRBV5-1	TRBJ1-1	TGCGCCAGCAGCTTGGAGGGGATAGGCACTGAAGCTTTCTTT	CASSLEGIGTEAFF
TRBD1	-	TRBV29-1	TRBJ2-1	TGCAGCATCCTACAGGGGGCGCAGTTCTTC	CSILQGAQFF
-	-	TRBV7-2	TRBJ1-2	TGTGCCAGCAGCCGACAGGTTGATGGCTACACCTTC	CASSRQVDGYTF
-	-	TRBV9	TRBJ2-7	TGTGCCAGCAGCGTAGACCCCACGGGATCCTACGAGCAGTACTTC	CASSVDPTGSYEQYF
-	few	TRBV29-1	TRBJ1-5	TGCAGCGTTCGGCAGGGTGGTAGTCAGCCCCAGCATTTT	CSVRQGGSQPQHF
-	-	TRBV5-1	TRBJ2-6	TGCGCCAGCAGCTTGGACAGGGAAGGGAAATGGATGGAATCTGGGGCCAACGTCCTGACTTTC	CASSLDREGKWMESGANVLTF
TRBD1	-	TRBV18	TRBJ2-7	TGTGCCAGCTCACCGGGGACAGATACCTACGAGCAGTACTTC	CASSPGTDTYEQYF
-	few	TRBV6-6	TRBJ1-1	TGTGCCAGCAGTTACCCGCAGAACACTGAAGCTTTCTTT	CASSYPQNTEAFF
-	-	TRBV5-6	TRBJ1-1	TGTGCCAGTTCGACAGCAAACACTGAAGCTTTCTTT	CASSTANTEAFF
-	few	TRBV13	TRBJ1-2	TGTGCCAGCAGCTTCTGGGACCGATCTAACTATGGCTACACCTTC	CASSFWDRSNYGYTF
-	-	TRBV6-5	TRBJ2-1	TGTGCCAGCAGTCTCACTTTCGACTCCTACAATGAGCAGTTCTTC	CASSLTFDSYNEQFF